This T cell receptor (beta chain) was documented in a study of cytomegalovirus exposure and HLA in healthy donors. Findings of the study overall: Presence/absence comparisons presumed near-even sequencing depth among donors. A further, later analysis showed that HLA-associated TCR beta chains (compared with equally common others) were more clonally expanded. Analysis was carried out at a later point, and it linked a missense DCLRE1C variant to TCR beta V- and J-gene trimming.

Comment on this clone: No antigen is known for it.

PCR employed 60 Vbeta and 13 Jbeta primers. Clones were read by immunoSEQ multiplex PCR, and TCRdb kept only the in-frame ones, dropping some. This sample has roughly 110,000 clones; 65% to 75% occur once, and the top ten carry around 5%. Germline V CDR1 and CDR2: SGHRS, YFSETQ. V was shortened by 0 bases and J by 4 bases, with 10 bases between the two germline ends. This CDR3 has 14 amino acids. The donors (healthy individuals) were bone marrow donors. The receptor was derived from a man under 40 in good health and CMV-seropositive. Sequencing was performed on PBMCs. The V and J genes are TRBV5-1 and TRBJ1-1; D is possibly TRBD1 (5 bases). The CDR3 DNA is TGCGCCAGCAGCTTGGTCCAGGGTGGCACTGAAGCTTTCTTT. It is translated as CASSLVQGGTEAFF.